A selection of T cell receptor beta chains follows, all from one sample in a study of monozygotic twins with inflammatory bowel disease. TCRdb re-called the 5' RACE reads and gives one entry per CDR3 protein, without DNA. The listing contains some 150,000 distinct CDR3 sequences. The material sequenced was blood. The receptors here all came from a human donor with ulcerative colitis or Crohn's disease, or a healthy co-twin of an affected twin (not recorded which). Both conserved end residues are part of each CDR3.

TRBJ2-7	TRBV12-3/TRBV12-4	CASSLEASGPYEQYF
TRBJ2-4	TRBV7-9	CASSLASGVGNIQYF
TRBJ1-1	TRBV20-1	CSASRRTDLNAEAFF
TRBJ2-1	TRBV7-7	CASSLRPTGVGASNEQFF
TRBJ1-5	TRBV6-1	CASSEGGRRNQPQHF
TRBJ2-7	TRBV20-1	CSAPSRSYEQYF
TRBJ1-2	TRBV12-3/TRBV12-4	CASSFRQVYYGYTF
TRBJ2-3	TRBV6-2/TRBV6-3	CASSYDRGQGKDTQYF
TRBJ2-1	TRBV7-2	CASSLRGGQDEQFF
TRBJ1-2	TRBV7-9	CASSYSDRINYGYTF
TRBJ2-3	TRBV12-3/TRBV12-4	CASSYPPDSPLDTQYF
TRBJ1-1	TRBV5-1	CASSLDGDFYTEAFF
TRBJ1-1	TRBV5-1	CASSLEEGGGTEAFF
TRBJ2-6	TRBV5-1	CASNMASGANVLTF
TRBJ2-3	TRBV20-1	CSAFTGSTDTQYF
TRBJ2-4	TRBV11-2	CASSLDLGLAKNIQYF
TRBJ2-3	TRBV3-1	CASSPGTRKDTQYF
TRBJ2-1	TRBV3-1	CASSQDPTLSSYNEQFF
TRBJ2-7	TRBV28	CASSPGGSYEQYF
TRBJ2-5	TRBV7-9	CASSHPDMIQETQYF
TRBJ1-2	TRBV5-1	CASSLGQPDYGYTF
TRBJ1-6	TRBV7-7	CASSPDQDSPLHF
TRBJ2-3	TRBV20-1	CSARGLGGGLTDTQYF
TRBJ1-5	TRBV10-3	CAISPRGGRKNQPQHF
TRBJ1-2	TRBV13	CASSSAQSYGYTF
TRBJ2-1	TRBV29-1	CSVEDANNEQFF
TRBJ2-4	TRBV2	CASQVELAKNIQYF
TRBJ1-5	TRBV5-1	CASSLDREHQPQHF
TRBJ2-3	TRBV7-2	CASSLGGGGGRTDTQYF